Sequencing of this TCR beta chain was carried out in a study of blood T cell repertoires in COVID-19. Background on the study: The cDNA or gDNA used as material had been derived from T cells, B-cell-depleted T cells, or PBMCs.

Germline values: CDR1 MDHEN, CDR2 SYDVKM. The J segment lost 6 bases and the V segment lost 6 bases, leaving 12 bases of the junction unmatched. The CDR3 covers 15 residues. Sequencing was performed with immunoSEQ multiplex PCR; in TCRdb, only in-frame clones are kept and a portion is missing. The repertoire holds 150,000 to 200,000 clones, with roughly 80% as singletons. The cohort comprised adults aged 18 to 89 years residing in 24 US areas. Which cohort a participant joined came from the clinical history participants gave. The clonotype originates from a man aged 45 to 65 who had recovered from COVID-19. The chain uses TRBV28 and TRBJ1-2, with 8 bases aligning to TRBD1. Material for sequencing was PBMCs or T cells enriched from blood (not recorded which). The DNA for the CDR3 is TGTGCCAGCAGCCTTGCCACCGCAGGGGGCCATGGCTACACCTTC. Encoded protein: CASSLATAGGHGYTF.